This TCR beta chain was found in a study of blood T cells in healthy people across ages. Regarding the study as a whole: Roughly linear declines in TCR beta diversity per million T cells occurred with age.

This clonotype was found a few times. Its antigen is as yet unknown. For the second PCR, which ran for 7 to 11 cycles, a sample-barcoded 5' primer and a J-beta primer mix were used. TCRdb re-analysed the 5' RACE reads in MiXCR, keeping a single row per CDR3 protein. Counted here are about 1.5 million distinct CDR3 sequences, roughly two fifths occurring once; the ten biggest clones make up more than 4%. Trimming at V came to 0 bases and at J to 7 bases, leaving 6 bases not matched to a gene. The CDR3 loop spans 15 amino acids. Germline loops: CDR1 MGHRA, CDR2 YSYEKL. This chain links TRBV4-1 with TRBJ2-5; the match to TRBD1 covers 9 bases. The clonotype was recovered from a woman between 18 and 30 years old in good health. Sequencing was carried out using blood. The CDR3 sequence is CASSQDWTGAGTQYF. The CDR3 bases are TGCGCCAGCAGCCAAGATTGGACAGGGGCAGGGACCCAGTACTTC.